These 16 T cell receptor beta chains originate from one sample sequenced in a study of blood T cell repertoires in COVID-19. Clones were sequenced by immunoSEQ multiplex PCR, and TCRdb holds only the in-frame ones, with some missing. The sample carries approximately 500,000 clones, approximately 91% recorded once. The sequencing sample was made of peripheral blood. The receptor source for this set is a woman aged 45-65 years with COVID-19, enrolled during active disease.

V and J are TRBV27 and TRBJ1-1, with a weak D call TRBD1 (5 bases). Deletions cut 7 bases from V and 4 bases from J, with 19 bases between. In germline, CDR1 is MNHEY, CDR2 SMNVEV (reference sequence). The CDR3 loop spans 15 amino acids. CDR3 residues: CASTSQGGWGTEAFF. Written as DNA, the CDR3 is TGTGCCAGCACTTCCCAGGGAGGCTGGGGCACTGAAGCTTTCTTT.

The gene calls are TRBV29-1 and TRBJ1-2; D remains ambiguous. Germline V gene data show CDR1 as SQVTM and CDR2 as ANQGSEA. CDR3 size: 11 residues. The ends were cut back, 4 bases at V and 10 bases at J, with 13 bases in the middle. As DNA, the CDR3 is TGCAGCGTTGCCCTTCGCGGTGACTACACCTTC. Translated: CSVALRGDYTF.

The chain combines TRBV6-5 with TRBJ1-3; a possible D gene is TRBD1 (5 bases). Germline values: CDR1 MNHEY, CDR2 SVGAGI. This CDR3 has 16 amino acids. V was clipped by 2 bases and J by 0 bases, with 11 bases between them. The CDR3 nucleotides are TGTGCCAGCAGTTACCATCGCGGGACCTCTGGAAACACCATATATTTT. Its translation is CASSYHRGTSGNTIYF.

J is TRBJ1-2 and V is TRBV27; D is unclear. From germline, CDR1 is MNHEY and CDR2 SMNVEV (reference sequence). This CDR3 is 15 amino acids long. V shed 0 bases and J shed 3 bases, with 11 bases lying between them. The CDR3 region has the DNA TGTGCCAGCAGTTTATCGTTCGGCGGGTACTATGGCTACACCTTC. Its protein product is CASSLSFGGYYGYTF.

The V gene is TRBV7-9, the J gene TRBJ2-5, with a weak D call TRBD2 (5 bases). The CDR3 consists of 13 residues. Trimming removed 8 bases from V and 5 bases from J, with 15 bases in between. CDR1 and CDR2 (germline): SEHNR, FQNEAQ (reference sequence). CDR3 nucleotides: TGTGCCAGCGGCGCCGGTCCGGGGGAGACCCAGTACTTC. It specifies CASGAGPGETQYF.

The chain employs TRBV6-6 and TRBJ1-3, with D unresolved. The CDR3 extends over 12 amino acids. Germline V gives CDR1 MNHNY, CDR2 SVGAGI (reference sequence). V lost 10 bases, J lost 7 bases, and 14 bases lay in between. The CDR3, as DNA: TGTGCCAACACCCCCCACGGGAACACCATATATTTT. Translation gives CANTPHGNTIYF.

The chain combines TRBV27 with TRBJ1-2, with D unclear. The germline V gene encodes CDR1 MNHEY and CDR2 SMNVEV (reference sequence). The CDR3 spans 13 residues. V was cut by 7 bases and J by 2 bases, with 11 bases left in between. The CDR3, as DNA: TGTGCCAGCAAGCGGGGAGAAAACTATGGCTACACCTTC. As protein: CASKRGENYGYTF.

The chain carries TRBV7-3 and TRBJ2-1, with 9 bases identical to TRBD2. This CDR3 has 16 residues. Germline loops: CDR1 SGHTA, CDR2 FQGTGA. The V segment lost 4 bases and the J segment 5 bases; nucleotides outside the gene matches: 9. The CDR3 region is CASSSSTSGYHNEQFF. Here the CDR3 DNA reads TGTGCCAGCAGCTCCTCGACTAGCGGATATCACAATGAGCAGTTCTTC.

V is TRBV9 and J is TRBJ2-3, with TRBD2 matching 10 bases. The CDR3 consists of 14 residues. Trimming at V came to 7 bases and at J to 2 bases, leaving 4 bases not matched to a gene. CDR1 is SGDLS, CDR2 YYNGEE, per germline. CDR3 nucleotides: TGTGCCAGCCAGCGGGGGGGGAACACAGATACGCAGTATTTT. Its protein is CASQRGGNTDTQYF.

J is TRBJ1-3 and V is TRBV6-2 or TRBV6-3, with D perhaps matching TRBD1 (5 bases). Trimming took 5 bases from V and 6 from J, leaving 11 bases between them. The CDR3 extends over 13 amino acids. Looked up from germline, CDR1 is MNHEY and CDR2 is SVGEGT. The CDR3 loop reads CASSPIGENTIYF. The CDR3 coding sequence is TGTGCCAGCAGTCCCATAGGGGAAAACACCATATATTTT.

The DNA for the CDR3 is TGTGCCAGCAGCCCGGGACAGGCGTTCTTTGAAGCTTTCTTT. As protein: CASSPGQAFFEAFF. The V call is TRBV5-4, the J call TRBJ1-1; 8 bases align to TRBD1. The germline CDR1 and CDR2 sequences are SGHNT and YYREEE (reference sequence). The CDR3 length is 14 residues. Unmatched junction bases numbered 9, after V lost 4 bases and J lost 7 bases. Full variable domain (missing parts from reference TRBV5-4 and TRBJ1-1): ETGVTQSPTHLIKTRGQQVTLRCSSQSGHNTVSWYQQALGQGPQFIFQYYREEENGRGNFPPRFSGLQFPNYSSELNVNALELDDSALYLCASSPGQAFFEAFFGQGTRLTVV.

The chain carries TRBV7-6 and TRBJ2-7, with a possible D match to TRBD1 (6 bases). Germline V lookup: CDR1 SGHVS, CDR2 FNYEAQ. Trimming removed 3 bases at V and 0 bases at J, with 12 bases between. The CDR3 is made up of 15 amino acids. CDR3 coding DNA: TGTGCCAGCAGCTTTGGCAGGGGCGGCTCCTACGAGCAGTACTTC. Amino acids: CASSFGRGGSYEQYF.

The chain recombines TRBV11-2 with TRBJ1-6; 8 bases align to TRBD1. Germline-derived CDR1 and CDR2 are SGHAT and FQNNGV. The CDR3 spans 15 residues. Trimming at V came to 4 bases and at J to 8 bases, leaving 7 bases not matched to a gene. In DNA form, the CDR3 reads TGTGCCAGCAGCTCAGGGGGCGGGTGGGATTCACCCCTCCACTTT. Protein sequence: CASSSGGGWDSPLHF.

The chain joins TRBV7-2 to TRBJ1-2, with no clear D. Germline V gene data show CDR1 as SGHTA and CDR2 as FQGNSA. V lost 5 bases and J lost 9, with 13 bases in between. The CDR3 is 12 amino acids. In DNA, the CDR3 is TGTGCCAGCAGCCCACGGGAATCTAGCTACACCTTC. Its translation is CASSPRESSYTF.

The chain carries TRBV2 and TRBJ1-5; the D gene is possibly TRBD1 (6 bases). The CDR3 loop spans 13 amino acids. The V end was cut by 4 bases, the J end by 6 bases, with 10 bases between. The germline gives CDR1 SNHLY, CDR2 FYNNEI. The CDR3 reads CASSVYRVQPQHF. CDR3 sequence (DNA): TGTGCCAGCAGTGTGTACAGGGTTCAGCCCCAGCATTTT.

V and J are TRBV29-1 and TRBJ2-1; D is possibly TRBD1 (6 bases). V dropped 6 bases and J dropped 4 bases, with 16 bases sitting between them. CDR1 and CDR2 from the germline V gene are SQVTM and ANQGSEA. This CDR3 is 14 amino acids long. DNA for the CDR3: TGCAGCGTGGCGAGGACAGTCCCTTACAATGAGCAGTTCTTC. Protein product: CSVARTVPYNEQFF.